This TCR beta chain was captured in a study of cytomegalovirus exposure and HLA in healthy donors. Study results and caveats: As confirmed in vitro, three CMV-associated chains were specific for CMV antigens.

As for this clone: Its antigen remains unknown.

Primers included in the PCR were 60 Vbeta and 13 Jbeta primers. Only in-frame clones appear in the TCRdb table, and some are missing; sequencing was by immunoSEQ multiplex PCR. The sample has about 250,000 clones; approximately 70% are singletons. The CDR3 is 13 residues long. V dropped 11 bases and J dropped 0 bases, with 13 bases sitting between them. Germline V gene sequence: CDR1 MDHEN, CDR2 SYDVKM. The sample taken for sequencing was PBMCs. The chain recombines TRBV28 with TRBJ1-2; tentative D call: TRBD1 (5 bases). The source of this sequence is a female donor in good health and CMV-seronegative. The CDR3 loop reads CASCGGTNYGYTF. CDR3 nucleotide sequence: TGTGCCTCCTGCGGGGGGACTAACTATGGCTACACCTTC.